A selection of T cell receptor beta chains follows, all from one sample in a study of blood T cell dynamics during melanoma immunotherapy. Method: immunoSEQ multiplex PCR; TCRdb's copy keeps in-frame clones and lacks some. The data show roughly 780 clones, less than 75% seen once. The specimen comprised central memory CD8+ T cells from blood, sampled from a patient treated with checkpoint blockade. These receptors were collected from a human donor with melanoma. Both conserved end residues are part of each CDR3. D genes are given only for firm matches. Rows may omit the clone size; those that give it use once, few, many or a size class.

TRBV5-6	.	TRBJ2-7	few	TGTGCCAGCAGCTTATTCCTGACAGGATCCTACGAGCAGTACTTC	CASSLFLTGSYEQYF
TRBV11-2	.	TRBJ2-7	.	TGTGCCAGCAGCCTAAGTCACTCCTACGAGCAGTACTTC	CASSLSHSYEQYF
TRBV4-1	TRBD1	TRBJ2-5	.	TGCGCCAGCAGCTACCGGGACAGGGAGCAAGAGACCCAGTACTTC	CASSYRDREQETQYF
TRBV6-1	.	TRBJ1-1	few	TGTGCCAGCAGTGAAAATTGGGAGAACACTGAAGCTTTCTTT	CASSENWENTEAFF
TRBV6-1	.	TRBJ2-1	.	TGTGCCAGCAGTGAGGGTGTAGCGAGGGCCTACAATGAGCAGTTCTTC	CASSEGVARAYNEQFF
TRBV2	.	TRBJ1-5	.	TGTGCCAGCGGGGAGAAGGGAGCCAATCAGCCCCAGCATTTT	CASGEKGANQPQHF
TRBV28	TRBD1	TRBJ2-3	few	TGTGCCAGCAGCTTGAGGACAGGGGAGATAGATACGCAGTATTTT	CASSLRTGEIDTQYF
TRBV13	TRBD1	TRBJ1-2	.	TGTGCCAGCAGCTTCGTGACAGGGAAGACTGGCTACACCTTC	CASSFVTGKTGYTF
TRBV6-4	TRBD2	TRBJ2-3	.	TGTGCCAGCAGTGAGACTAGCGGGGGCACAGATACGCAGTATTTT	CASSETSGGTDTQYF
TRBV4-1	.	TRBJ1-5	.	TGCGCCAGCAGCCAAGACAGACTAACCGATCAGCCCCAGCATTTT	CASSQDRLTDQPQHF
TRBV28	.	TRBJ2-3	.	TGTGCCAGCAGTCCCTCAGATACGCAGTATTTT	CASSPSDTQYF
TRBV6-6	.	TRBJ1-5	few	TGTGCCAGCACCCCGAATGAGGGAAGCAATCAGCCCCAGCATTTT	CASTPNEGSNQPQHF
TRBV11-2	.	TRBJ2-1	.	TGTGCCAGCAGCCCTGACTGGACCGCTAACAATGAGCAGTTCTTC	CASSPDWTANNEQFF
TRBV4-1	.	TRBJ1-1	.	TGCGCCAGCAGCCAAGAACCAGTTCCGAACACTGAAGCTTTCTTT	CASSQEPVPNTEAFF
TRBV5-1	.	TRBJ1-2	.	TGCGCCAGCAGCGGCCACGGGGCGGATGGCTACACCTTC	CASSGHGADGYTF
TRBV6-1	TRBD1	TRBJ2-7	hyperexpanded	TGTGCCAGCAGTGAAATGGCCGGGACAGGGTACGAGCAGTACTTC	CASSEMAGTGYEQYF
TRBV11-2	.	TRBJ2-5	.	TGTGCCAGCAGCCCCTCCGGGGGCACAGAGACCCAGTACTTC	CASSPSGGTETQYF
TRBV4-1	TRBD1	TRBJ1-2	.	TGCGCCAGCAGCCAGCGGACAGGTGGAGTCTATGGCTACACCTTC	CASSQRTGGVYGYTF
TRBV6-6	TRBD1	TRBJ1-2	.	TGTGCCAGCACCGGGATTTGGACGGACAGGGTGGATGGCTACACCTTC	CASTGIWTDRVDGYTF
TRBV27	TRBD1	TRBJ2-3	.	TGTGCCAGCAGTTTATCTTCGGTTTGGCAGGGGGCCACAGATACGCAGTATTTT	CASSLSSVWQGATDTQYF
TRBV29-1	TRBD2	TRBJ2-5	.	TGCAGCGTTGTCCCACCGGGAGGCGCCTCGGAGACCCAGTACTTC	CSVVPPGGASETQYF
TRBV6-1	.	TRBJ2-3	few	TGTGCCAGCAGTGAAAGGGACGGTCAGGGATCAGATACGCAGTATTTT	CASSERDGQGSDTQYF
TRBV29-1	.	TRBJ1-3	.	TGCAGCGTTATGGTCTCTGGAAACACCATATATTTT	CSVMVSGNTIYF
TRBV27	.	TRBJ2-6	.	TGTGCCAGCACCTTACAATTTACTGGGGCCAACGTCCTGACTTTC	CASTLQFTGANVLTF
TRBV5-6	.	TRBJ2-7	.	TGTGCCAGCAGCTTGTCTGGGTACGAGCAGTACTTC	CASSLSGYEQYF
TRBV29-1	TRBD1	TRBJ2-7	.	TGCAGCGTTGTCTTGGTGACAGGGACCTACGAGCAGTACTTC	CSVVLVTGTYEQYF
TRBV6-5	.	TRBJ1-5	.	TGTGCCAGCAGTTTGGTTTCAGGAGGCAATCAGCCCCAGCATTTT	CASSLVSGGNQPQHF
TRBV9	.	TRBJ2-3	.	TGTGCCAGCAGCCCCGCCGGGGGCAGTGCAGATACGCAGTATTTT	CASSPAGGSADTQYF
TRBV7-9	.	TRBJ1-3	.	TGTGCCAGCAGCTCCAACCTTGGAAACACCATATATTTT	CASSSNLGNTIYF
TRBV18	.	TRBJ2-7	.	TGTGCCAGCTCACCACCCCGCCCGGACGAGCAGTACTTC	CASSPPRPDEQYF
TRBV6-1	TRBD1	TRBJ2-7	.	TGTGCCAGCAGGAAGGACAGGGCCTACGAGCAGTACTTC	CASRKDRAYEQYF
TRBV7-2	.	TRBJ2-1	once	TGTGCCAGCAGCACCTACATCAGTGGCTCCAGAGACAATGAGCAGTTCTTC	CASSTYISGSRDNEQFF
TRBV4-2	.	TRBJ2-2	.	TGTGCCAGCAGCCAAGGTGACGGAGGCGGGGAGCTGTTTTTT	CASSQGDGGGELFF
TRBV5-1	.	TRBJ2-7	.	TGCGCCAGCAGCTGGGCGGACGGAGCCTACGAGCAGTACTTC	CASSWADGAYEQYF